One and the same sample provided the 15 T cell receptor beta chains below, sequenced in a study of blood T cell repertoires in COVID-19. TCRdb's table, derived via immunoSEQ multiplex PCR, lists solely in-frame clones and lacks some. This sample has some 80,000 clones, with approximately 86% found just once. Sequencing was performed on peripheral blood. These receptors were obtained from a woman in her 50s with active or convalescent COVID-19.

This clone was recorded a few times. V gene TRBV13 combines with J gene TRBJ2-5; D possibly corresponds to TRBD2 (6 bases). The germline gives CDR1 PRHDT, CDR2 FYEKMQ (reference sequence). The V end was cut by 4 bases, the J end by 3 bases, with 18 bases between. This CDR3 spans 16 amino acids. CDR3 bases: TGTGCCAGCAGCTCCGGGACTGGCTTGGGTGAAGAGACCCAGTACTTC. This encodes CASSSGTGLGEETQYF.

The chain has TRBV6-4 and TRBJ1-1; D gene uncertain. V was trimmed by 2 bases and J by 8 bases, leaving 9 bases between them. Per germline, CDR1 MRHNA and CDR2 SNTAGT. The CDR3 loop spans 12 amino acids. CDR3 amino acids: CASSDGLREAFF. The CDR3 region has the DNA TGTGCCAGCAGTGACGGGCTCAGGGAAGCTTTCTTT.

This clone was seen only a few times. CDR3 sequence: CASSQESSGGAYNEQFF. The CDR3 coding sequence is TGCGCCAGCAGCCAAGAGAGTAGCGGGGGGGCTTACAATGAGCAGTTCTTC. This chain uses TRBV4-1 with TRBJ2-1, with TRBD2 identical over 11 bases. V shed 0 bases and J 4 bases; nucleotides not matched to a gene: 5. The CDR3 covers 17 residues. Germline loops: CDR1 MGHRA, CDR2 YSYEKL.

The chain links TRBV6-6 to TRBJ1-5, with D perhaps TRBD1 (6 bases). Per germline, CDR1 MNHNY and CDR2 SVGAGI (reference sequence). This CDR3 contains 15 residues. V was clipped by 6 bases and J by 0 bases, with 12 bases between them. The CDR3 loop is CASSSGTLSNQPQHF. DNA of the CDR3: TGTGCCAGCAGCTCCGGGACACTTAGCAATCAGCCCCAGCATTTT.

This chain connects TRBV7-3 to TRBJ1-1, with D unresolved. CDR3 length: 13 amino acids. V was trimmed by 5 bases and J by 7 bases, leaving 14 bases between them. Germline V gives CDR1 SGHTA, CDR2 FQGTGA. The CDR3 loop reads CASSQTRAGEAFF. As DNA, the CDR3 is TGTGCCAGCAGCCAAACCCGGGCGGGTGAAGCTTTCTTT.

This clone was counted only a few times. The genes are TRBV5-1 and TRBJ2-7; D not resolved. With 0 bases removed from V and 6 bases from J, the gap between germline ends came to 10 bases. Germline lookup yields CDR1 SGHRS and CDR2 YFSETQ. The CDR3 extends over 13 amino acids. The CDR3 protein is CASSLALRGEQYF. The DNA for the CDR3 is TGCGCCAGCAGCTTGGCCCTGCGAGGCGAGCAGTACTTC.

As DNA, the CDR3 is TGTGCCAGCAGCTCGGGACTAGCGGGGGGGTCGGGGAACATTCAGTACTTC. Its translation: CASSSGLAGGSGNIQYF. The chain links TRBV7-2 to TRBJ2-4, with 16 bases that match TRBD2. Germline values: CDR1 SGHTA, CDR2 FQGNSA. This CDR3 is built from 17 residues. V lost 4 bases to trimming and J lost 7 bases; unmatched junction nucleotides: 7. The full variable domain, with the rest looked up from reference TRBV7-2 and TRBJ2-4, is GAGVSQSPSNKVTEKGKDVELRCDPISGHTALYWYRQSLGQGLEFLIYFQGNSAPDKSGLPSDRFSAERTGGSVSTLTIQRTQQEDSAVYLCASSSGLAGGSGNIQYFGAGTRLSVL.

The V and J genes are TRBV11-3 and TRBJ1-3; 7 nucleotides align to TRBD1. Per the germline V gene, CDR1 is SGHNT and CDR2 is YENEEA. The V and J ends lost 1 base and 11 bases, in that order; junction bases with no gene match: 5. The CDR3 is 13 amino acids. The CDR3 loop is CASSLGRDSAIYF. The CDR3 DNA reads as TGTGCCAGCAGCTTAGGACGGGACAGCGCCATATATTTT.

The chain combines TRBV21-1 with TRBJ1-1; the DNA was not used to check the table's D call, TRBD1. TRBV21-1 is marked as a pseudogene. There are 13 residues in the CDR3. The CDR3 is CAGWDRMNTEAFF. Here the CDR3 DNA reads TGTGCCGGATGGGACAGGATGAACACTGAAGCTTTCTTT.

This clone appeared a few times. The CDR3 reads CASSPPTLGALNTGELFF. The CDR3 bases are TGTGCCAGCAGTCCACCGACCCTTGGGGCCCTGAACACCGGGGAGCTGTTTTTT. This chain joins TRBV3-1 (or the pseudogene TRBV3-2) and TRBJ2-2; D possibly corresponds to TRBD1 (5 bases). From germline, CDR1 is LGHDT and CDR2 YNNKEL (reference sequence). The CDR3 extends over 18 amino acids. Between the trimmed V and J ends, which lost 6 bases and 1 base, there was a span of 21 bases.

As DNA, the CDR3 is TGCGCCAGCAGCCCATCGGACACCCTGTCGGCCCAGTACTTC. Its translation: CASSPSDTLSAQYF. This chain joins TRBV4-1 and TRBJ2-5; D may be TRBD1 (5 bases). CDR1 is MGHRA, CDR2 YSYEKL, per germline. The CDR3 spans 14 residues. Trimming took off 4 bases at V and 9 bases at J, with 18 bases between the two ends.

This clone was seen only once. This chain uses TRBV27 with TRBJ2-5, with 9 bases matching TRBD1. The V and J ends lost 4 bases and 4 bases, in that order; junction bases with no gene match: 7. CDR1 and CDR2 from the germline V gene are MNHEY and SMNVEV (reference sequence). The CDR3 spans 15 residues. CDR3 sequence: CASSSDRGLRETQYF. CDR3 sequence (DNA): TGTGCCAGCAGTTCGGACAGGGGCTTAAGAGAGACCCAGTACTTC.

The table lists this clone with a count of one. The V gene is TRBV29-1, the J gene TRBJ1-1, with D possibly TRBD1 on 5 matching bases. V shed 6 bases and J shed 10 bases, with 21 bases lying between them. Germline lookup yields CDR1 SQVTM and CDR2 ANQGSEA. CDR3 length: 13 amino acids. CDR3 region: CSVERSLTGTAFF. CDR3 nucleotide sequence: TGCAGCGTAGAGCGATCATTAACAGGTACAGCTTTCTTT.

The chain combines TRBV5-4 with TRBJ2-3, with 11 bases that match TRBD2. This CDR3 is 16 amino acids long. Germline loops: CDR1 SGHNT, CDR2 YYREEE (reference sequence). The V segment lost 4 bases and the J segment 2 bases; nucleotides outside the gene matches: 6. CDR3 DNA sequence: TGTGCCAGCAGCCTAGGACTAGCGGGTAACACAGATACGCAGTATTTT. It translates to CASSLGLAGNTDTQYF.

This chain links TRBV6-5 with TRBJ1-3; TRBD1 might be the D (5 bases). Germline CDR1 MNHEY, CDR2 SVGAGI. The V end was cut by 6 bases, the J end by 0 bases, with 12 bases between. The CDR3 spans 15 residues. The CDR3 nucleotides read TGTGCCAGCAGGGGGGGGGTGCTCTCTGGAAACACCATATATTTT. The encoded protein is CASRGGVLSGNTIYF.